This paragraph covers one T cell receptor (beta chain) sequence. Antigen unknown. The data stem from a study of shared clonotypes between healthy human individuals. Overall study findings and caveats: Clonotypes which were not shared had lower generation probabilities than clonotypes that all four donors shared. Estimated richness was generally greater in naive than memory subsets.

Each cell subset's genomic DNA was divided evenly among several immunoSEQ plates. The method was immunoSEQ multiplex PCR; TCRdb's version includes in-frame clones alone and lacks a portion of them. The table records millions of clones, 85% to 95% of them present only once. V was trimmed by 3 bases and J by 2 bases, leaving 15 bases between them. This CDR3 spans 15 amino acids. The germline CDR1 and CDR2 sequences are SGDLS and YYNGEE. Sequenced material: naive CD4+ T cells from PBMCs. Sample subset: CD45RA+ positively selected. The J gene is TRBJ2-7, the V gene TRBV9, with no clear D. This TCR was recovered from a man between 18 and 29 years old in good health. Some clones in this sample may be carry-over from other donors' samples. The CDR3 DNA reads TGTGCCAGCAGCGCCTCTGGGCAACAGACCTACGAGCAGTACTTC. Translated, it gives CASSASGQQTYEQYF.